The 16 T cell receptor beta chains given below trace back to one sample, sequenced in a study of CD8+ T cells in alopecia areata. Treatment noted: oral pan-JAK inhibitor, 5-10 mg twice daily. RNA extraction was followed by reverse transcription into cDNA, which acted as the sequencing template. Generated by immunoSEQ multiplex PCR, the TCRdb table keeps only in-frame clones and is missing some. The sample consists of some 190,000 clones, 55% to 70% of them appearing once. The starting material was CD4+ T cells sorted from blood, obtained at week 4, from a patient treated with tofacitinib. The receptors derive from a human donor with alopecia areata.

This clone was recorded a few times. The same CDR3 also results from other DNA sequences found in this sample. The chain employs TRBV5-1 and TRBJ2-2; D gene uncertain. With 0 bases removed from V and 5 bases from J, the gap between germline ends came to 5 bases. This CDR3 spans 13 amino acids. Germline lookup yields CDR1 SGHRS and CDR2 YFSETQ. The CDR3 nucleotides are TGCGCCAGCAGCTTGGGAAGAACCGGGGAGCTGTTTTTT. This gives the protein CASSLGRTGELFF.

This rearrangement joins TRBV29-1 to TRBJ1-1; D remains unclear. Germline CDR1 SQVTM, CDR2 ANQGSEA. The CDR3 is made up of 11 amino acids. Trimming removed 2 bases at V and 7 bases at J, with 8 bases between. The CDR3 DNA reads as TGCAGCGTTGAACGCGGACTTGAAGCTTTCTTT. This translates into CSVERGLEAFF.

This clone was recorded a few times. This chain connects TRBV5-1 to TRBJ2-5, with a tentative D call TRBD2 (6 bases). V lost 4 bases to trimming and J lost 4 bases, with 11 bases between them. The germline CDR1 and CDR2 sequences are SGHRS and YFSETQ. This CDR3 is built from 13 residues. The CDR3 reads CASSPGGRETQYF. In DNA form, the CDR3 reads TGCGCCAGCAGCCCCGGGGGACGAGAGACCCAGTACTTC.

The chain couples TRBV4-3 to TRBJ2-5, with 13 bases lining up with TRBD2. Germline-derived CDR1 and CDR2 are LGHNA and YSLEER. After removal of 6 bases from V and 4 bases from J, the junction contained 8 bases not matched to a gene. The CDR3 length is 16 residues. CDR3 bases: TGCGCCAGCAGTCACGGACTAGCGGGAGTGGGAGAGACCCAGTACTTC. Translated: CASSHGLAGVGETQYF.

The chain has TRBV9 and TRBJ1-3; no firm D call. CDR3 size: 13 residues. V was cut by 0 bases and J by 4 bases, with 5 bases left in between. Germline V gene lookup returns CDR1 SGDLS and CDR2 YYNGEE. DNA for the CDR3: TGTGCCAGCAGCGTAGCTGAGGGAAACACCATATATTTT. Amino acids: CASSVAEGNTIYF.

The rearrangement uses TRBV29-1 and TRBJ1-1; D is unclear. CDR3 length: 14 amino acids. Germline CDR1 SQVTM, CDR2 ANQGSEA. Trimming removed 5 bases at V and 4 bases at J, with 17 bases between. The CDR3 region has the DNA TGCAGCGTTATGGGCAGGCTGGGTAGCACTGAAGCTTTCTTT. This translates into CSVMGRLGSTEAFF.

This sequence joins TRBV29-1 and TRBJ2-2, with 7 bases lining up with TRBD1. J was trimmed by 0 bases and V by 7 bases; bases with no gene match: 8. This CDR3 is 15 amino acids long. The germline CDR1 and CDR2 sequences are SQVTM and ANQGSEA. CDR3 bases: TGCAGCGCTCGACGGACAGGCTCGAACACCGGGGAGCTGTTTTTT. Its protein is CSARRTGSNTGELFF.

The table lists this clone with a few counts. The junction differs from germline at one of its ends, possibly a read error. The CDR3 nucleotides are TGCAGCGTTGATTCTTTCCGGGTCTGGCATTTT. Residues: CSVDSFRVWHF. This chain joins TRBV29-1 and TRBJ2-3; D is undetermined. CDR3 length: 11 residues. Looked up from germline, CDR1 is SQVTM and CDR2 is ANQGSEA.

V and J are TRBV5-6 and TRBJ2-2; 8 bases align to TRBD2. This CDR3 comprises 16 residues. From germline, CDR1 is SGHDT and CDR2 YYEEEE. J gave up 4 bases and V 1 base, and 6 bases lay outside the gene matches. The chain's CDR3 is CASSLTGRVLTGELFF. CDR3 DNA: TGTGCCAGCAGCTTGACCGGGAGGGTACTCACCGGGGAGCTGTTTTTT.

The chain recombines TRBV5-1 with TRBJ2-1; D not certain. CDR3 size: 17 residues. The germline V gene encodes CDR1 SGHRS and CDR2 YFSETQ. Between the trimmed V and J ends, which lost 3 bases and 0 bases, there was a span of 16 bases. The chain's CDR3 is CASSSSGPGLSYNEQFF. The CDR3 DNA reads TGCGCCAGCAGCTCGTCGGGCCCCGGGCTCTCCTACAATGAGCAGTTCTTC.

This chain uses TRBV25-1 with TRBJ1-1; D unresolved. The CDR3 is made up of 12 amino acids. Germline V gene data show CDR1 as MGHDK and CDR2 as SYGVNS. The V end was cut by 2 bases, the J end by 5 bases, with 6 bases between. This CDR3 is CASSEKVTEAFF. The CDR3 coding sequence is TGTGCCAGCAGTGAAAAGGTTACTGAAGCTTTCTTT.

CDR3 sequence (DNA): TGCAGCACCCGAATGGCGGGAAGCGGCCACGAGCAGTACTTC. It translates to CSTRMAGSGHEQYF. The V and J genes are TRBV29-1 and TRBJ2-7; D possibly corresponds to TRBD2 (6 bases). CDR1 and CDR2 (germline): SQVTM, ANQGSEA. V gave up 8 bases and J gave up 5 bases, with 22 bases separating them. The CDR3 length is 14 residues.

V gene TRBV4-1 combines with J gene TRBJ2-3, with D possibly being TRBD2 (5 bases). Per germline, CDR1 MGHRA and CDR2 YSYEKL. Trimming cost V 3 bases and J 1 base, with 11 bases left between them. The CDR3 has 15 amino acids. The CDR3 DNA sequence: TGCGCCAGCAGCCAGGCCGGAGGACGCACAGATACGCAGTATTTT. Amino acid sequence: CASSQAGGRTDTQYF.

This clone was detected only once. The rearrangement joins TRBV30 to TRBJ1-2; TRBD1 might be the D (5 bases). V was cut by 4 bases and J by 4 bases, with 16 bases left in between. Germline-derived CDR1 and CDR2 are GTSNPN and SVGIG (reference sequence). The CDR3 spans 14 residues. The CDR3 reads CAWKSQGLGYGYTF. CDR3 bases: TGTGCCTGGAAGAGTCAGGGTCTAGGCTATGGCTACACCTTC.

This rearrangement joins TRBV6-1 to TRBJ1-2; 8 bases map to TRBD1. Trimming removed 5 bases from V and 9 bases from J; junction bases left unmatched: 5. The CDR3 runs 12 residues. CDR1 is MNHNS, CDR2 SASEGT, per germline. The CDR3: CASSRRQGSYTF. CDR3 coding DNA: TGTGCCAGCAGTCGTAGACAGGGGAGCTACACCTTC.

The genes are TRBV10-3 and TRBJ2-5; D might be TRBD1 or TRBD2, each matching 5 bases. CDR1 and CDR2 from the germline V gene are ENHRY and SYGVKD. V shed 4 bases and J shed 1 base, with 7 bases lying between them. The CDR3 loop spans 13 amino acids. CDR3 DNA: TGTGCCATCAGTGCGGGGCTCCAAGAGACCCAGTACTTC. Translated, it gives CAISAGLQETQYF.